The 20 T cell receptor beta chains listed next were all sequenced from one sample in a study of metastatic and nonmetastatic thyroid tumors. From the PCR reads, TCRdb re-called clones with MiXCR. The sample yields about 40,000 clones, roughly a sixth seen once. Every patient was untreated before thyroid surgery. The sample consisted of tumor tissue. The source is a female donor with papillary thyroid cancer or a benign thyroid nodule (not recorded which). Some clones in this sample may be carry-over from other donors' samples.

This clone showed up many times. The V call is TRBV5-1, the J call TRBJ2-7; 7 bases fit TRBD2. Germline CDR1 reads SGHRS; CDR2 reads YFSETQ. The CDR3 loop spans 19 amino acids. Trimming at V came to 5 bases and at J to 0 bases, leaving 20 bases not matched to a gene. The CDR3 sequence: CASSSPSGVSSGNSYEQYF. The CDR3 bases are TGCGCCAGCAGTAGCCCCAGTGGTGTCTCTAGCGGCAACTCCTACGAGCAGTACTTC.

This clone has at least ten counts. J is TRBJ2-7 and V is TRBV6-2 or TRBV6-3; D ambiguous. Germline V gives CDR1 MNHEY, CDR2 SVGEGT. This CDR3 spans 16 amino acids. Trimming took 6 bases from V and 6 from J, leaving 24 bases between them. CDR3 DNA: TGTGCCAGCAGCCCCCTTCGATCCGGGCAGCTCGCCGAGCAGTACTTC. This translates into CASSPLRSGQLAEQYF.

This clone was counted many times. The rearrangement joins TRBV6-2 or TRBV6-3 to TRBJ2-5; tentatively, D is TRBD1 or TRBD2 (5 bases each). The CDR3 is made up of 14 amino acids. Germline loops: CDR1 MNHEY, CDR2 SVGEGT. V lost 6 bases and J 5 bases, leaving 16 bases between the germline ends. Here the CDR3 reads CASRRTGRWETQYF. CDR3 coding DNA: TGTGCCAGCAGACGTACGGGGCGTTGGGAGACCCAGTACTTC.

This clone was seen more than once but under ten times. Being one base from a much bigger clone, this may be a read error. The J gene is TRBJ2-4, the V gene TRBV12-3 or TRBV12-4; 12 nucleotides align to TRBD2. V gave up 9 bases and J gave up 2 bases; unmatched junction bases: 8. This CDR3 contains 16 residues. The CDR3 sequence is CARSLRTSGTKNIQYF. Written as DNA, the CDR3 is TGTGCCAGGAGTCTAAGGACTAGCGGGACCAAAAACATTCAGTACTTC.

The J gene is TRBJ2-7, the V gene TRBV11-2; a possible D gene is TRBD2 (5 bases). In germline, CDR1 is SGHAT, CDR2 FQNNGV. The CDR3 length is 14 residues. V was cut by 1 base and J by 13 bases, with 20 bases left in between. The CDR3 loop reads CASSLAGLADDHYF. In nucleotides, the CDR3 is TGTGCCAGCAGCTTAGCCGGACTCGCCGACGACCATTACTTC.

This clone has at least ten counts. The chain links TRBV4-1 to TRBJ1-2; maybe TRBD1 (6 bases). V lost 0 bases and J 4 bases, leaving 15 bases between the germline ends. The CDR3 length is 16 residues. The germline V gene has CDR1 MGHRA and CDR2 YSYEKL. CDR3 nucleotide sequence: TGCGCCAGCAGCCAAGATGGGGGGGGCCAGAGCTATGGCTACACCTTC. It encodes CASSQDGGGQSYGYTF.

This clone was counted many times. V and J are TRBV20-1 and TRBJ1-1, with D possibly TRBD1 on 6 matching bases. The CDR3 runs to 15 residues. V lost 7 bases to trimming and J lost 5 bases, with 23 bases between them. CDR1 and CDR2 (germline): DFQATT, SNEGSKA (reference sequence). CDR3 nucleotide sequence: TGCAGTGTTTCAGGGGCGCTAACTGGGGGGACTGAAGCTTTCTTT. It specifies CSVSGALTGGTEAFF.

The table lists this clone with many counts. The V gene is TRBV11-2, the J gene TRBJ2-7; D uncertain. CDR1 is SGHAT, CDR2 FQNNGV, per germline. This CDR3 spans 14 amino acids. The V end was cut by 0 bases, the J end by 1 base, with 7 bases between. The CDR3 DNA reads TGTGCCAGCAGCTTAGATGGCCCGTCCTACGAGCAGTACTTC. Amino acid sequence: CASSLDGPSYEQYF.

This clone was observed a few times. This chain joins TRBV19 and TRBJ1-5; 10 nucleotides match TRBD1. The V segment lost 6 bases and the J segment 2 bases; nucleotides outside the gene matches: 1. Germline lookup yields CDR1 LNHDA and CDR2 SQIVND (reference sequence). The CDR3 is made up of 14 amino acids. In nucleotides, the CDR3 is TGTGCCAGTAGCGGGACAGGGGGCAATCAGCCCCAGCATTTT. Translated: CASSGTGGNQPQHF.

The sample holds many counts of this clone. Possible read error: a much larger clone is one base away. This chain connects TRBV10-3 to TRBJ2-1, with 10 bases that match TRBD1. The length of the CDR3 is 13 residues. The germline CDR1 and CDR2 sequences are ENHRY and SYGVKD. The CDR3 DNA sequence: TGTGCCAGCAGTGGACAGGGGGACAATGAGCAGTTCTTC. Translation gives CASSGQGDNEQFF.

This clone was recorded at least ten times. V and J are TRBV4-1 and TRBJ2-6, with unresolved D. The germline V gene has CDR1 MGHRA and CDR2 YSYEKL. The CDR3 contains 14 residues. Trimming took 3 bases from V and 4 from J, leaving 7 bases between them. The DNA for the CDR3 is TGCGCCAGCAGCCACCCCGGCGGGGCCAACGTCCTGACTTTC. Translating gives CASSHPGGANVLTF.

This clone was seen many times. The chain uses TRBV27 and TRBJ1-2; 7 bases are shared with TRBD1. The CDR3 length is 17 residues. V dropped 3 bases and J dropped 0; count of bases not matched to a gene: 10. Germline V CDR1 and CDR2: MNHEY, SMNVEV (reference sequence). The CDR3 DNA reads TGTGCCAGCAGTTTTAGGGGAGCCGGGACAGCTAACTATGGCTACACCTTC. This sequence encodes CASSFRGAGTANYGYTF.

This chain links TRBV20-1 with TRBJ2-7; 11 bases agree with TRBD2. The germline CDR1 and CDR2 sequences are DFQATT and SNEGSKA (reference sequence). V lost 0 bases, J lost 7 bases, and 11 bases stayed unmatched. This CDR3 is built from 16 residues. CDR3 bases: TGCAGTGCTAGAGATCACCTAGCGGGAGGTTTCAATGAGCAGTACTTC. Translating it yields CSARDHLAGGFNEQYF.

This clone was seen at least ten times. V is TRBV7-3 and J is TRBJ2-3, with unresolved D. V lost 0 bases to trimming and J lost 0 bases, with 7 bases between them. CDR1 is SGHTA, CDR2 FQGTGA, per germline. This CDR3 is built from 15 residues. Here the CDR3 DNA reads TGTGCCAGCAGCTTAACGTCAGGAAGCACAGATACGCAGTATTTT. Protein sequence: CASSLTSGSTDTQYF.

This clone occurred many times. The CDR3 loop is CASGLGLLGGRSNQPQHF. As DNA, the CDR3 is TGTGCTAGTGGTTTGGGGCTTTTGGGGGGGCGAAGCAATCAGCCCCAGCATTTT. V and J are TRBV12-5 and TRBJ1-5; a possible D gene is TRBD1 (6 bases). V lost 1 base to trimming and J lost 1 base, with 17 bases between them. The CDR3 is 18 amino acids. Germline V gene lookup returns CDR1 LGHNT and CDR2 FRNRAP.

This clone was recorded at least ten times. The J gene is TRBJ1-1, the V gene TRBV10-3, with TRBD1 matching over 7 bases. Germline V gene sequence: CDR1 ENHRY, CDR2 SYGVKD. Losses at the gene ends were 5 bases for V and 0 bases for J; bases not matched to a gene: 3. There are 14 residues in the CDR3. The CDR3 region is CAISQQGMNTEAFF. In nucleotides, the CDR3 is TGTGCCATCAGTCAACAGGGGATGAACACTGAAGCTTTCTTT.

Note on this clone: Because the CDR3 is missing its conserved closing phenylalanine or tryptophan, this is likely a read error. The DNA is omitted, as the CDR3 cannot be located on it reliably, and the CDR3 follows TCRdb's listing. The rearrangement joins TRBV6-2 or TRBV6-3 to TRBJ2-7; the table's TRBD2 call for D was not verified on the DNA. Germline CDR1 is MNHEY and CDR2 is SVGEGT. The CDR3 extends over 12 residues, inclusive of both ends. This CDR3 reads CASRSYWETGTS.

About this clone itself: Germline and junction disagree at one end, which may indicate a read error. The same CDR3 can be traced to other DNA sequences in this sample. The rearrangement uses TRBV24-1 and TRBJ2-3, with D possibly matching TRBD2 (5 bases). The germline V gene has CDR1 KGHDR and CDR2 SFDVKD. The CDR3 totals 18 residues. The CDR3 DNA follows: TGTGCCACCAGTGATTCTAGGAGAAAGGCGGGTCGCGCAGATACACAGTATTTT. Translating it yields CATSDSRRKAGRADTQYF.

This clone showed up many times. CDR3 sequence: CASSKRRQNEQFF. The CDR3 region has the DNA TGTGCCAGCAGCAAACGCCGTCAGAATGAGCAGTTCTTC. V is TRBV4-2 and J is TRBJ2-1; D gene uncertain. The CDR3 spans 13 residues. V dropped 5 bases and J dropped 7 bases, with 12 bases sitting between them. The germline V gene has CDR1 LGHNA and CDR2 YNFKEQ.

The V gene is TRBV7-9, the J gene TRBJ2-5, with a tentative D call TRBD1 (6 bases). The germline CDR1 and CDR2 sequences are SEHNR and FQNEAQ (reference sequence). Trimming pared 4 bases from V and 5 bases from J, leaving 20 bases between. The CDR3 length is 16 residues. DNA for the CDR3: TGTGCCAGCAGCTCATCCGGGACATGGGGCGCTGAGACCCAGTACTTC. The encoded protein is CASSSSGTWGAETQYF.